The 19 T cell receptor beta chains below come from one sample, sequenced in a study of identical twins. TCRdb recomputed calls from the 5' RACE reads with MiXCR, one row per CDR3 protein. This table holds around 690,000 distinct CDR3 sequences, 20% to 25% found once. This sample was also put to use in a study of T cells expressing NK-cell markers.

The sequenced sample was PBMCs. These receptors were taken from a woman under 30 in good health.

The chain links TRBV13 to TRBJ2-3; 10 bases fit TRBD2. The CDR3 totals 16 residues. Germline CDR1 PRHDT, CDR2 FYEKMQ (reference sequence). Germline trimming cut 2 bases from V and 5 bases from J; bases unmatched to any gene: 7. DNA for the CDR3: TGTGCCAGCAGCTTAAGCGGGAGGGAATTCGGAGATACGCAGTATTTT. Amino acid sequence: CASSLSGREFGDTQYF.

The chain recombines TRBV20-1 with TRBJ2-1; 12 positions agree with TRBD2. Per germline, CDR1 DFQATT and CDR2 SNEGSKA (reference sequence). The CDR3 loop spans 16 amino acids. V shed 1 base, J shed 3 bases, and the junction held 4 bases outside the gene matches. Written as DNA, the CDR3 is TGCAGTGCTAGAGGACTAGCGGGAGCTGTCTACAATGAGCAGTTCTTC. Translated: CSARGLAGAVYNEQFF.

This clonotype was detected a few times. The chain joins TRBV20-1 to TRBJ1-2; unclear D gene. V dropped 3 bases and J dropped 4 bases, with 15 bases sitting between them. CDR3 length: 14 amino acids. Germline V gene data show CDR1 as DFQATT and CDR2 as SNEGSKA (reference sequence). In DNA form, the CDR3 reads TGCAGTGCTAGGTTCACAGATACTTTCTATGGCTACACCTTC. It translates to CSARFTDTFYGYTF.

The chain uses TRBV12-3 or TRBV12-4 and TRBJ2-5; maybe TRBD1 (6 bases). This CDR3 has 15 residues. Trimming left V 3 bases short and J 3 bases short, with 14 bases between. The CDR3 DNA follows: TGTGCCAGCAGTTTTGGAACAGGGCTAAAAGAGACCCAGTACTTC. Its protein product is CASSFGTGLKETQYF.

This clonotype has only a few counts. The chain carries TRBV4-2 and TRBJ2-1, with 11 bases that match TRBD2. CDR1 is LGHNA and CDR2 is YNFKEQ in the germline V gene. Trimming took 5 bases from V and 10 from J; bases not matched to a gene: 13. The CDR3 contains 16 residues. CDR3 sequence: CASSNLLAGVSWEQFF. The CDR3 region has the DNA TGTGCCAGCAGCAACTTACTAGCGGGGGTCTCTTGGGAGCAGTTCTTC.

The chain carries TRBV20-1 and TRBJ2-4; D uncertain. The germline V gene has CDR1 DFQATT and CDR2 SNEGSKA (reference sequence). CDR3 length: 16 residues. The V end lost 0 bases, the J end lost 3 bases, and 15 bases lay between the germline ends. The chain's CDR3 is CSARDSTAIYKNIQYF. DNA for the CDR3: TGCAGTGCTAGAGATTCAACAGCGATCTACAAAAACATTCAGTACTTC.

The chain has TRBV18 and TRBJ2-1; D is unclear. Germline CDR1 reads KGHSH; CDR2 reads LQKENI. V shed 2 bases and J shed 8 bases, with 10 bases lying between them. There are 13 residues in the CDR3. The CDR3 sequence is CASSPMSGDEQFF. The CDR3 region has the DNA TGTGCCAGCTCACCAATGTCTGGGGATGAGCAGTTCTTC.

CDR3 amino acids: CSVGGSYYGYTF. CDR3 nucleotide sequence: TGCAGCGTTGGAGGTTCATACTATGGCTACACCTTC. The chain is built from TRBV29-1 and TRBJ1-2; no clear D. The CDR3 loop spans 12 amino acids. Trimming removed 4 bases at V and 3 bases at J, with 9 bases between. Germline V gene sequence: CDR1 SQVTM, CDR2 ANQGSEA.

This clonotype was seen at least ten times. The CDR3 here is CATQMTGELFF. In DNA form, the CDR3 reads TGTGCCACCCAGATGACAGGGGAACTGTTTTTT. This chain uses TRBV15 with TRBJ1-4, with 8 bases fitting TRBD1. With 8 bases clipped from V and 12 bases from J, the junction kept 5 bases outside the gene matches. The CDR3 length is 11 residues. Germline lookup yields CDR1 LNHNV and CDR2 YYDKDF (reference sequence). Full variable domain (remainder filled in from reference TRBV15 and TRBJ1-4): DAMVIQNPRYQVTQFGKPVTLSCSQTLNHNVMYWYQQKSSQAPKLLFHYYDKDFNNEADTPDNFQSRRPNTSFCFLDIRSPGLGDTAMYLCATQMTGELFFGSGTQLSVL.

The table lists this clonotype with many counts. The chain joins TRBV20-1 to TRBJ2-4, with D tentatively TRBD1 or TRBD2 (6 bases each). Germline V CDR1 and CDR2: DFQATT, SNEGSKA (reference sequence). Trimming shortened V by 1 base and J by 0 bases, and 19 bases separated the two germline ends. The CDR3 contains 18 residues. CDR3 sequence: CSARGGDTEILAKNIQYF. CDR3 in DNA: TGCAGTGCTAGAGGCGGGGACACAGAGATACTAGCCAAAAACATTCAGTACTTC.

Many counts were recorded for this clonotype. This rearrangement joins TRBV5-1 to TRBJ2-1; D call uncertain. The CDR3 is made up of 15 amino acids. The germline gives CDR1 SGHRS, CDR2 YFSETQ. V lost 2 bases to trimming and J lost 7 bases, with 16 bases between them. CDR3 protein: CASSLNDNTVNEQFF. CDR3 DNA: TGCGCCAGCAGCTTAAATGACAATACTGTGAATGAGCAGTTCTTC.

J is TRBJ2-1 and V is TRBV7-9; weak D call: TRBD2 (5 bases). V was pared by 5 bases and J by 6 bases, with 17 bases between. Germline V lookup: CDR1 SEHNR, CDR2 FQNEAQ (reference sequence). The CDR3 is made up of 15 amino acids. CDR3 bases: TGTGCCAGCAGCCTGGACCTAGCAGGTGTCAATGAGCAGTTCTTC. Encoded protein: CASSLDLAGVNEQFF.

This clonotype has just a few counts. The chain links TRBV7-9 to TRBJ1-4; TRBD1 agrees at 7 bases. CDR1 and CDR2 (germline): SEHNR, FQNEAQ (reference sequence). V lost 2 bases to trimming and J lost 7 bases; unmatched junction nucleotides: 7. This CDR3 is 15 amino acids long. In nucleotides, the CDR3 is TGTGCCAGCAGCTTATCTCCACAGGGGATTGAAAAACTGTTTTTT. Its protein product is CASSLSPQGIEKLFF.

This clonotype was observed a handful of times. The rearrangement joins TRBV18 to TRBJ2-1, with 16 positions matching TRBD2. Germline V gives CDR1 KGHSH, CDR2 LQKENI. V lost 0 bases to trimming and J lost 6 bases; unmatched junction nucleotides: 2. The CDR3 has 17 amino acids. The CDR3 region has the DNA TGTGCCAGCTCACCACCCGGGACTAGCGGGAGGGCCAATGAGCAGTTCTTC. Protein product: CASSPPGTSGRANEQFF.

This clonotype was observed many times. V and J are TRBV12-3 or TRBV12-4 and TRBJ2-2; D is ambiguous. The CDR3 has 15 amino acids. V was clipped by 5 bases and J by 7 bases, with 17 bases between them. The DNA for the CDR3 is TGTGCCAGCAGTCCTAAGGACGTTGCAGGCGGGGAGCTGTTTTTT. It encodes CASSPKDVAGGELFF.

This clonotype appeared a few times. This chain links TRBV20-1 with TRBJ2-1; D unresolved. The V end was cut by 6 bases, the J end by 7 bases, with 7 bases between. Per the germline V gene, CDR1 is DFQATT and CDR2 is SNEGSKA (reference sequence). This CDR3 has 10 amino acids. Here the CDR3 DNA reads TGCAGTGCGGCGGAGAATGAGCAGTTCTTC. Amino acids: CSAAENEQFF.

Notes on this clonotype: At one boundary the junction diverges from the germline segment, which might be a read error. This chain uses TRBV4-3 with TRBJ2-7, with 11 bases lining up with TRBD2. The germline CDR1 and CDR2 sequences are LGHNA and YSLEER. The CDR3 has 18 amino acids. The CDR3 region has the DNA TGCGCCAGCAACCAAGAGGTCGTCCGGACTAGCGGGTACTACGAGCAGTACTTC. Residues: CASNQEVVRTSGYYEQYF.

The CDR3 loop is CASSSPGGKETQYF. In DNA form, the CDR3 reads TGCGCCAGCAGCTCCCCTGGCGGGAAGGAGACCCAGTACTTC. The chain joins TRBV5-1 to TRBJ2-5; perhaps TRBD2 as D (6 bases). Germline loops: CDR1 SGHRS, CDR2 YFSETQ. The CDR3 is made up of 14 amino acids. Trimming stripped 3 bases from V and 5 bases from J, with 14 bases between.

The gene calls are TRBV19 and TRBJ2-7; D gene ambiguous. V lost 5 bases and J lost 3, with 11 bases in between. The CDR3 loop spans 13 amino acids. Germline V gives CDR1 LNHDA, CDR2 SQIVND (reference sequence). The CDR3 bases are TGTGCCAGTAGTTACCTCGGCCACTACGAGCAGTACTTC. Translation: CASSYLGHYEQYF.